This T cell receptor beta chain originates from a study of OX40 agonist ivuxolimab in advanced cancers. General study results and limits: Expanded clones belonging to CD8+ T cells outnumbered, on average, those of CD4+.

This clone was picked up a small number of times. What it binds is not known. The CDR3 is 17 residues long. The germline V gene has CDR1 SGHRS and CDR2 YFSETQ. V was cut by 4 bases and J by 3 bases, with 17 bases left in between. Using immunoSEQ multiplex PCR, the repertoire was profiled, and TCRdb retains in-frame clones only, with some absent. Here the sample spans tens of thousands of clones, 83% being singletons. The sequence derives from an adult with an advanced solid tumor such as melanoma, head and neck, liver or kidney cancer. The material sequenced was CD4+ or CD8+ T cells sorted from blood, taken in a trial of the OX40 agonist ivuxolimab. The chain uses TRBV5-1 and TRBJ2-6; possible D gene TRBD2, 6 bases. CDR3 amino acids: CASSPRGGEIGANVLTF. The CDR3 nucleotides are TGCGCCAGCAGCCCCCGGGGAGGCGAGATTGGGGCCAACGTCCTGACTTTC.